These 12 T cell receptor beta chains share one sample of origin, sequenced in a study of T-cell reconstitution after alpha-beta-depleted transplantation in children. Using unique molecular identifiers, the investigators prepared the TCRbeta library. TCRdb re-analysed the PCR reads in MiXCR, keeping a single row per CDR3 protein. The table has around 450,000 distinct CDR3 sequences, more than 9% seen once. Sequencing was performed on PBMCs, taken before TCRalphabeta/CD19-depleted stem cell transplant. The receptors were sampled from a child aged 2 to 9 with inherited bone marrow failure, due to receive a stem cell transplant.

On this clonotype: The CDR3 carries no conserved terminal phenylalanine or tryptophan, so it likely arises from a read error. The V and J genes are TRBV29-1 and TRBJ1-1; 8 bases agree with TRBD1. The germline V gene encodes CDR1 SQVTM and CDR2 ANQGSEA. CDR3 length equals 13 residues. Trimming at V came to 7 bases and at J to 4 bases, leaving 8 bases not matched to a gene. CDR3 DNA: TGCAGCGGGAGGGGACAGGCTGCCACTGAAGCTTTCTTA. The encoded protein is CSGRGQAATEAFL.

This clonotype has a count of ten or more. As DNA, the CDR3 is TGCAGTGCTGAGTTCGGGGGGACACAAGAGACCCAGTACTTC. It yields the protein CSAEFGGTQETQYF. V gene TRBV20-1 combines with J gene TRBJ2-5, with D possibly matching TRBD2 (7 bases). CDR1 DFQATT and CDR2 SNEGSKA come from the germline V gene (reference sequence). Between the trimmed V and J ends, which lost 5 bases and 2 bases, there was a span of 15 bases. The CDR3 loop spans 14 amino acids.

This chain joins TRBV6-1 and TRBJ1-1, with 7 bases fitting TRBD1. CDR1 is MNHNS, CDR2 SASEGT, per germline. The CDR3 length is 14 residues. Germline trimming cut 6 bases from V and 5 bases from J; bases unmatched to any gene: 9. This chain's CDR3 is CASSRRGPATEAFF. For the CDR3, the DNA is TGTGCCAGCAGCCGAAGGGGGCCCGCGACTGAAGCTTTCTTT.

This clonotype was observed at least ten times. The rearrangement joins TRBV28 to TRBJ2-7, with a possible D match to TRBD1 (6 bases). This CDR3 region has 13 residues. The V and J ends lost 2 bases and 5 bases respectively, with 10 bases between them. Looked up from germline, CDR1 is MDHEN and CDR2 is SYDVKM. The CDR3 nucleotides are TGTGCCAGCAGTTTAGCCAGGGGAAACGAGCAGTACTTC. Its protein is CASSLARGNEQYF. Full variable domain (remainder filled in from reference TRBV28 and TRBJ2-7): DVKVTQSSRYLVKRTGEKVFLECVQDMDHENMFWYRQDPGLGLRLIYFSYDVKMKEKGDIPEGYSVSREKKERFSLILESASTNQTSMYLCASSLARGNEQYFGPGTRLTVT.

V usage is TRBV10-3 and J usage is TRBJ1-2, with 9 bases lining up with TRBD1. J lost 4 bases, V lost 7 bases, and 4 bases had no gene match. Germline lookup yields CDR1 ENHRY and CDR2 SYGVKD. This CDR3 is 13 amino acids long. The CDR3 DNA is TGTGCCATCAAACAGGGGGCGGGCTATGGCTACACCTTC. Translating gives CAIKQGAGYGYTF.

In its sample, this clonotype was seen a few times. The chain combines TRBV5-1 with TRBJ1-4; D gene unclear. Germline lookup yields CDR1 SGHRS and CDR2 YFSETQ. This CDR3 has 16 residues. The V and J ends lost 5 bases and 6 bases respectively, with 20 bases between them. The CDR3, as DNA: TGCGCCAGCAGGCTGACCCCACACCCTGCGGATGAAAAACTGTTTTTT. Residues: CASRLTPHPADEKLFF.

This clonotype was recorded at least ten times. V usage is TRBV7-9 and J usage is TRBJ2-7, with D possibly matching TRBD1 (5 bases). V dropped 5 bases and J dropped 3 bases, with 11 bases sitting between them. This CDR3 contains 13 residues. CDR1 is SEHNR, CDR2 FQNEAQ, per germline (reference sequence). Written as DNA, the CDR3 is TGTGCCAGCAGCCAGGACACCTACTACGAGCAGTACTTC. Amino acid sequence: CASSQDTYYEQYF.

In this sample, this clonotype turned up many times. The chain joins TRBV28 to TRBJ2-7; D is unclear. This CDR3 has 13 amino acids. Deletions cut 6 bases from V and 6 bases from J, with 15 bases between. Per the germline V gene, CDR1 is MDHEN and CDR2 is SYDVKM. Here the CDR3 reads CASSSLPRGEQYF. The CDR3 DNA sequence: TGTGCCAGCAGCTCACTCCCCCGAGGCGAGCAGTACTTC.

This clonotype was observed at least ten times. V is TRBV3-1 and J is TRBJ2-2, with 7 bases identical to TRBD2. The CDR3 loop spans 18 amino acids. V lost 4 bases, J lost 6 bases, and 17 bases stayed unmatched. Germline V lookup: CDR1 LGHDT, CDR2 YNNKEL (reference sequence). The CDR3 sequence: CASSPKFLADIGAGELFF. In DNA form, the CDR3 reads TGTGCCAGCAGCCCCAAATTTCTAGCGGACATAGGGGCCGGGGAGCTGTTTTTT.

This clonotype has a count of ten or more. The chain uses TRBV5-1 and TRBJ2-2, with 12 bases lining up with TRBD2. The ends lost 4 bases at V and 4 bases at J; junction bases unmatched: 2. The CDR3 is 15 amino acids. The germline V gene encodes CDR1 SGHRS and CDR2 YFSETQ. The CDR3 protein is CASSGLAGLTGELFF. CDR3 coding DNA: TGCGCCAGCAGCGGACTAGCGGGGCTCACCGGGGAGCTGTTTTTT. Together with reference TRBV5-1 and TRBJ2-2, the CDR3 gives the full variable domain: KAGVTQTPRYLIKTRGQQVTLSCSPISGHRSVSWYQQTPGQGLQFLFEYFSETQRNKGNFPGRFSGRQFSNSRSEMNVSTLELGDSALYLCASSGLAGLTGELFFGEGSRLTVL.

This clonotype was observed many times. The chain joins TRBV7-9 to TRBJ2-7, with unresolved D. Trimming left V 5 bases short and J 1 base short, with 6 bases between. Per the germline V gene, CDR1 is SEHNR and CDR2 is FQNEAQ (reference sequence). CDR3 size: 12 residues. CDR3 sequence reads: CASSDESYEQYF. CDR3 bases: TGTGCCAGCAGCGACGAGTCCTACGAGCAGTACTTC.

The J gene is TRBJ2-3, the V gene TRBV12-3 or TRBV12-4, with TRBD2 matching 12 bases. The CDR3 loop spans 13 amino acids. Unmatched junction bases numbered 2, after V lost 4 bases and J lost 9 bases. The CDR3 region has the DNA TGTGCCAGCAGTTACGGACTAGCGGGGACGCAGTATTTT. Translated: CASSYGLAGTQYF.